Shown below are 10 T cell receptor beta chains from a single sample sequenced in a study of cytomegalovirus exposure and HLA in healthy donors. Vbeta (60) and Jbeta (13) primers were used in the PCR. Sequenced by immunoSEQ multiplex PCR; TCRdb stores in-frame clones only, minus some. The sample contains roughly 120,000 clones, about 10% of which appear only once. The sequenced sample consisted of PBMCs. These receptors were collected from a man aged 25 to 45 in good health and CMV-seronegative.

This clone was picked up a small number of times. This sequence joins TRBV20-1 and TRBJ2-5, with D possibly TRBD1 on 6 matching bases. The CDR3 spans 11 residues. Trimming shortened V by 7 bases and J by 2 bases, and 8 bases separated the two germline ends. Germline V gene lookup returns CDR1 DFQATT and CDR2 SNEGSKA (reference sequence). CDR3 residues: CSGQAQETQYF. DNA for the CDR3: TGCAGTGGACAGGCGCAAGAGACCCAGTACTTC.

V gene TRBV18 combines with J gene TRBJ1-1, with D perhaps matching TRBD1 (5 bases). This CDR3 contains 15 residues. Germline V lookup: CDR1 KGHSH, CDR2 LQKENI. V shed 6 bases and J shed 4 bases, with 18 bases lying between them. The CDR3 sequence: CASSPRRGEVTEAFF. The CDR3 region has the DNA TGTGCCAGCTCGCCGCGGAGGGGAGAGGTCACTGAAGCTTTCTTT.

The genes are TRBV18 and TRBJ2-7; D is possibly TRBD1 (6 bases). Per the germline V gene, CDR1 is KGHSH and CDR2 is LQKENI. Trimming took 3 bases from V and 4 from J, leaving 10 bases between them. The CDR3 sequence is 13 residues long. The CDR3 loop reads CASSPGTPYEQYF. The CDR3 DNA reads as TGTGCCAGCTCACCTGGGACACCGTACGAGCAGTACTTC.

The V and J genes are TRBV18 and TRBJ2-5; 8 bases agree with TRBD1. The CDR3 spans 14 residues. V was clipped by 3 bases and J by 5 bases; unmatched bases: 5. Per germline, CDR1 KGHSH and CDR2 LQKENI. This CDR3 is CASSPSGGWETQYF. The DNA of the CDR3 is TGTGCCAGCTCACCGTCAGGGGGCTGGGAGACCCAGTACTTC.

The J gene is TRBJ1-2, the V gene TRBV4-3, with D unresolved. The germline gives CDR1 LGHNA, CDR2 YSLEER. CDR3 size: 15 residues. The ends were cut back, 0 bases at V and 4 bases at J, with 12 bases in the middle. The CDR3 nucleotides are TGCGCCAGCAGCCAAGATTACGGAGCCTCCTATGGCTACACCTTC. This sequence encodes CASSQDYGASYGYTF.

This chain connects TRBV19 to TRBJ2-5, with D possibly being TRBD1 (6 bases). Germline V gene data show CDR1 as LNHDA and CDR2 as SQIVND (reference sequence). The CDR3 runs to 15 residues. With 1 base removed from V and 2 bases from J, the gap between germline ends came to 11 bases. CDR3 bases: TGTGCCAGTAGTATAGGGGGGCGGGCTCAAGAGACCCAGTACTTC. Its protein is CASSIGGRAQETQYF. Based on the CDR3 plus reference TRBV19 and TRBJ2-5, the full variable domain is DGGITQSPKYLFRKEGQNVTLSCEQNLNHDAMYWYRQDPGQGLRLIYYSQIVNDFQKGDIAEGYSVSREKKESFPLTVTSAQKNPTAFYLCASSIGGRAQETQYFGPGTRLLVL.

This clone was counted only a few times. In DNA form, the CDR3 reads TGCGCCAGCAGCTTGGCTGGGAGAAACACTGAAGCTTTCTTT. Residues: CASSLAGRNTEAFF. The chain has TRBV5-1 and TRBJ1-1; no clear D. Trimming cost V 0 bases and J 2 bases, with 8 bases left between them. The CDR3 consists of 14 residues. The V gene's germline CDR1 is SGHRS and CDR2 YFSETQ.

The sample holds a few counts of this clone. This sequence joins TRBV6-5 and TRBJ1-2, with 9 bases fitting TRBD1. V lost 6 bases, J lost 10 bases, and 9 bases stayed unmatched. The CDR3 totals 13 residues. Germline CDR1 reads MNHEY; CDR2 reads SVGAGI. This chain's CDR3 is CASRLQGQGTYTF. The CDR3 DNA follows: TGTGCCAGCAGGCTTCAGGGACAGGGAACCTACACCTTC.

This clone came up a few times. The chain employs TRBV14 and TRBJ2-5, with TRBD2 matching over 8 bases. Germline trimming cut 3 bases from V and 4 bases from J; bases unmatched to any gene: 7. CDR1 is SGHDN and CDR2 is FVKESK in the germline V gene. The CDR3 is made up of 15 amino acids. The CDR3 region is CASSQIGLATETQYF. The CDR3 nucleotides read TGTGCCAGCAGCCAGATAGGACTAGCCACAGAGACCCAGTACTTC.

V is TRBV5-4 and J is TRBJ1-1; no clear D gene. The CDR3 has 13 residues. The germline V gene encodes CDR1 SGHNT and CDR2 YYREEE (reference sequence). The ends were cut back, 1 base at V and 7 bases at J, with 11 bases in the middle. CDR3 bases: TGTGCCAGCAGCTTGAGGACTTCTCTTGAAGCTTTCTTT. Protein: CASSLRTSLEAFF.